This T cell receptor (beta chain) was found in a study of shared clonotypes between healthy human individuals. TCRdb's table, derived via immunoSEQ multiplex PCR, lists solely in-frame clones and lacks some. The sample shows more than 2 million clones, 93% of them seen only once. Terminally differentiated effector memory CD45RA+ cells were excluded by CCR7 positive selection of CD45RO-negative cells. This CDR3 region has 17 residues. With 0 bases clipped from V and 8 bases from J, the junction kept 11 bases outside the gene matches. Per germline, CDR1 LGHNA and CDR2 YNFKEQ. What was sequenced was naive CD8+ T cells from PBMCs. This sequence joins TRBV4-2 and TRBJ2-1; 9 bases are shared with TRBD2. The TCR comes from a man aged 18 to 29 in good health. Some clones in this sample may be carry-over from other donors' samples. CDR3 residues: CASSQEEGGRAFYEQFF. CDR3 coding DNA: TGTGCCAGCAGCCAAGAAGAGGGCGGGAGGGCCTTTTATGAGCAGTTCTTC.